The 9 T cell receptor beta chains in this list originate from one sample, sequenced in a study of blood T cell repertoires in COVID-19. Some clones are missing from TCRdb's copy, which holds only in-frame ones; the method was immunoSEQ multiplex PCR. The sample shows tens of thousands of clones, 80% to 85% of them seen only once. The material sequenced was peripheral blood. These receptors all stem from a human donor in a cohort sampled during active COVID-19.

The chain carries TRBV29-1 and TRBJ1-1, with 8 bases identical to TRBD1. V lost 4 bases to trimming and J lost 1 base; unmatched junction nucleotides: 2. The CDR3 covers 13 residues. CDR1 and CDR2 (germline): SQVTM, ANQGSEA. CDR3 in DNA: TGCAGCGTTGGGGACAGGAGGAACACTGAAGCTTTCTTT. It specifies CSVGDRRNTEAFF.

This sequence joins TRBV27 and TRBJ2-7; D may be TRBD1 (7 bases). The V gene's germline CDR1 is MNHEY and CDR2 SMNVEV (reference sequence). V lost 8 bases to trimming and J lost 5 bases, with 19 bases between them. CDR3 length: 14 amino acids. CDR3 residues: CASRRRDRSHEQYF. For the CDR3, the DNA is TGTGCCAGCCGAAGGCGGGACAGATCTCACGAGCAGTACTTC.

This chain links TRBV3-1 (or the pseudogene TRBV3-2) with TRBJ2-6; TRBD2 matches at 8 bases. The J segment lost 3 bases and the V segment lost 1 base, leaving 5 bases of the junction unmatched. The CDR3 spans 17 residues. Germline V gene data show CDR1 as LGHDT and CDR2 as YNNKEL (reference sequence). This CDR3 is CASSQVKRGNGANVLTF. The CDR3 nucleotides are TGTGCCAGCAGCCAAGTTAAGCGGGGGAATGGGGCCAACGTCCTGACTTTC.

This rearrangement joins TRBV12-3 or TRBV12-4 to TRBJ2-7, with a possible D match to TRBD2 (6 bases). This CDR3 contains 13 residues. Trimming stripped 0 bases from V and 7 bases from J, with 10 bases between. CDR3 sequence reads: CASSLAPAGEQYF. CDR3 coding DNA: TGTGCCAGCAGTTTAGCCCCCGCGGGAGAGCAGTACTTC.

The CDR3 here is CASSFQTFSGNTIYF. The CDR3 DNA follows: TGTGCCAGCAGCTTCCAGACATTCTCTGGAAACACCATATATTTT. This chain uses TRBV5-6 with TRBJ1-3; D is unclear. Trimming took 2 bases from V and 0 from J, leaving 9 bases between them. Germline V gene sequence: CDR1 SGHDT, CDR2 YYEEEE. This CDR3 comprises 15 residues.

The chain recombines TRBV5-4 with TRBJ1-1; D not resolved. Germline V gene lookup returns CDR1 SGHNT and CDR2 YYREEE (reference sequence). V lost 0 bases and J 0 bases, leaving 9 bases between the germline ends. The CDR3 loop spans 15 amino acids. The CDR3 nucleotides read TGTGCCAGCAGCTTGGAGCTGGAGTTGAACACTGAAGCTTTCTTT. Translating gives CASSLELELNTEAFF. Supplemented by reference TRBV5-4 and TRBJ1-1, the full variable domain reads ETGVTQSPTHLIKTRGQQVTLRCSSQSGHNTVSWYQQALGQGPQFIFQYYREEENGRGNFPPRFSGLQFPNYSSELNVNALELDDSALYLCASSLELELNTEAFFGQGTRLTVV.

The chain employs TRBV7-6 and TRBJ2-3; D perhaps matches TRBD1 (5 bases). Germline CDR1 and CDR2: SGHVS and FNYEAQ. The ends were cut back, 4 bases at V and 6 bases at J, with 17 bases in the middle. The CDR3 length is 15 residues. CDR3 in DNA: TGTGCCAGCAGCTCGCAAATTCTAGGGGCCGATACGCAGTATTTT. Encoded protein: CASSSQILGADTQYF.

This sequence joins TRBV7-2 and TRBJ2-7; TRBD2 aligns across 13 bases. Germline CDR1 SGHTA, CDR2 FQGNSA. The CDR3 loop spans 15 amino acids. The ends lost 4 bases at V and 6 bases at J; junction bases unmatched: 6. In nucleotides, the CDR3 is TGTGCCAGCAGCTGGACTAGCGGGAGAGTTAGCGAGCAGTACTTC. The encoded protein is CASSWTSGRVSEQYF.

V usage is TRBV28 and J usage is TRBJ1-6, with 7 bases identical to TRBD1. V was pared by 6 bases and J by 4 bases, with 6 bases of the junction left unmatched. CDR3 size: 15 residues. The germline CDR1 and CDR2 sequences are MDHEN and SYDVKM. The CDR3 spells CASRSSQGYNSPLHF. Here the CDR3 DNA reads TGTGCCAGCAGATCCTCACAGGGGTATAATTCACCCCTCCACTTT.